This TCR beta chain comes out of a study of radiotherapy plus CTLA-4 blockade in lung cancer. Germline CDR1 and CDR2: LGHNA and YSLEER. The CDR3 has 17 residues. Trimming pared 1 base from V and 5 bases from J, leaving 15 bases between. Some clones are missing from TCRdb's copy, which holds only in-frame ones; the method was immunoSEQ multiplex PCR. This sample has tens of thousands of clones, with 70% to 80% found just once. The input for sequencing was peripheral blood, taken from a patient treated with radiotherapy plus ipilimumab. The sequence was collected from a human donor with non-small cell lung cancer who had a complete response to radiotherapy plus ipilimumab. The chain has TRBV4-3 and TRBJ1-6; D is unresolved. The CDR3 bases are TGCGCCAGCAGCCAAGCCGCCGCGGCCGGAAATAATTCACCCCTCCACTTT. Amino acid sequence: CASSQAAAAGNNSPLHF.